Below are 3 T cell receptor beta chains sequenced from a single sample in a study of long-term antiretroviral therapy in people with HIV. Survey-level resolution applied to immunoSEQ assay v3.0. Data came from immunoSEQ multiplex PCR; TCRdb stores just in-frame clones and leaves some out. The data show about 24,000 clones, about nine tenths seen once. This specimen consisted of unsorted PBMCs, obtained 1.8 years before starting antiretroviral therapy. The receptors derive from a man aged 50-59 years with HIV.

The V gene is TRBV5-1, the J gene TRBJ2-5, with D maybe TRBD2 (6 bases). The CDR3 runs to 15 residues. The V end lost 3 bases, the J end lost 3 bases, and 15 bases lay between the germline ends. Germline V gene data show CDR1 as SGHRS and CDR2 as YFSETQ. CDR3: CASSWTGTREETQYF. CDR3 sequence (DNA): TGCGCCAGCAGCTGGACCGGGACTCGAGAAGAGACCCAGTACTTC.

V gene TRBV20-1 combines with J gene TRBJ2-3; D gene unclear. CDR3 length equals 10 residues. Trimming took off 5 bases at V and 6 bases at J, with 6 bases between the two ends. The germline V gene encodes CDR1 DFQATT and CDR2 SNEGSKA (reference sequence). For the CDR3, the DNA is TGCAGTGCTTGGTTGGATACGCAGTATTTT. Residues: CSAWLDTQYF.

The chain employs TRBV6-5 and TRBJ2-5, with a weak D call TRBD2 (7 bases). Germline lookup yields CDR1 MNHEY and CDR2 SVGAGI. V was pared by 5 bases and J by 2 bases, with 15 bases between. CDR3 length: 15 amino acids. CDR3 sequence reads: CASSRQGRVQETQYF. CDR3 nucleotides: TGTGCCAGCAGTCGCCAGGGGAGGGTTCAAGAGACCCAGTACTTC.